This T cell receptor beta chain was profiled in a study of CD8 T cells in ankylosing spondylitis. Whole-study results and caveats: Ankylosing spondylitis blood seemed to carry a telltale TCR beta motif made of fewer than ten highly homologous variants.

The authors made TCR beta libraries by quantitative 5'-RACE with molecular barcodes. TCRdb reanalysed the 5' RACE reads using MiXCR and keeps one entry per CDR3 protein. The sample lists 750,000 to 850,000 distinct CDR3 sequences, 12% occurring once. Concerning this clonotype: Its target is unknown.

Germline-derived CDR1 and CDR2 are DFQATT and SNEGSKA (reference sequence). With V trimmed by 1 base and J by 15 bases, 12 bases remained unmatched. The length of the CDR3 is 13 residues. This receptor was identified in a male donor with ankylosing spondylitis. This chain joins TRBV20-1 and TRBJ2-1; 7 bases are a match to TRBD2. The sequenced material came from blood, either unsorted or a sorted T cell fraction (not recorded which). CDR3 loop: CSARVSQAGEWFF. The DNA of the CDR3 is TGCAGTGCTAGAGTATCACAGGCGGGAGAGTGGTTCTTC.